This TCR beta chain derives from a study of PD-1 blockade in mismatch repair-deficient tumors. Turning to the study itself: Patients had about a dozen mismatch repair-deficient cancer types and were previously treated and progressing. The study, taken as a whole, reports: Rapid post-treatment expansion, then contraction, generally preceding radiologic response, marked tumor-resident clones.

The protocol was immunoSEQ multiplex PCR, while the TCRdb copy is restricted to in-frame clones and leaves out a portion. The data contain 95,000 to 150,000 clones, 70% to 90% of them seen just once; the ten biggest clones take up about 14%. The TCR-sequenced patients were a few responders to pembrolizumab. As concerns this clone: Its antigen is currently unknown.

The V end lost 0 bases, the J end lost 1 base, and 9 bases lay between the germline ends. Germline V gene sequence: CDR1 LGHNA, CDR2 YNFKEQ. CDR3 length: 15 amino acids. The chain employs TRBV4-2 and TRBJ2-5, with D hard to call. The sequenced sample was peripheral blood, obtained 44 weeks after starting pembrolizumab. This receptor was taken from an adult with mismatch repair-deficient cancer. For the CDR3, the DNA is TGTGCCAGCAGCCAAGAGTTAACAGTCCAAGAGACCCAGTACTTC. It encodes CASSQELTVQETQYF.